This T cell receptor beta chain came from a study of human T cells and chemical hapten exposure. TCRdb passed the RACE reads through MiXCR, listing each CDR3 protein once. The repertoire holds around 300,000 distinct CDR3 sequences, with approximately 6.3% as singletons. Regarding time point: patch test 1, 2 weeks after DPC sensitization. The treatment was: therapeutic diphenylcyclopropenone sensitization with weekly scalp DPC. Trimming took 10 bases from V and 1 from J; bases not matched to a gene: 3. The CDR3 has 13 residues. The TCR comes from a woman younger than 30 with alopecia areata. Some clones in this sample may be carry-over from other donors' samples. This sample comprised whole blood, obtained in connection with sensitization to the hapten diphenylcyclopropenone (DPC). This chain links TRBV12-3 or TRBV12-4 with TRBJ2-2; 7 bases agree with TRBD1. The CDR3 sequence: CAKRTGNTGELFF. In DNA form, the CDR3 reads TGTGCCAAGAGGACAGGGAACACCGGGGAGCTGTTTTTT.